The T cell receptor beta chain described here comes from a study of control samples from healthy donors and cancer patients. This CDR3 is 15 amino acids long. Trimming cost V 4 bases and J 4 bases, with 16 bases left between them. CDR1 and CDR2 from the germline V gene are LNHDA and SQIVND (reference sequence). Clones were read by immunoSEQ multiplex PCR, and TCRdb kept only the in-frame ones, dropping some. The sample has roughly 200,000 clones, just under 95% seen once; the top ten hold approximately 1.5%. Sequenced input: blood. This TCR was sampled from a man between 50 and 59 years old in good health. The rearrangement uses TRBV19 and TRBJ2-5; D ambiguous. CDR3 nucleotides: TGTGCCAGTAGTACTAGTGTGGGGTTCCCAGAGACCCAGTACTTC. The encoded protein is CASSTSVGFPETQYF.